The 14 T cell receptor beta chains listed next were all sequenced from one sample in a study of T cell responses to AZD1222 COVID-19 vaccine. Clones were sequenced by immunoSEQ multiplex PCR, and TCRdb holds only the in-frame ones, with some missing. The sample lists 150,000 to 200,000 clones; 92% were seen once. The material was peripheral blood, obtained 28 days after the second AZD1222 dose. The origin of the receptors is an adult who received the AZD1222 COVID-19 vaccine.

V usage is TRBV27 and J usage is TRBJ2-3; D may be TRBD1 (5 bases). Trimming pared 4 bases from V and 3 bases from J, leaving 8 bases between. This CDR3 is 13 amino acids long. Germline V lookup: CDR1 MNHEY, CDR2 SMNVEV (reference sequence). CDR3: CASSSRETDTQYF. The CDR3 DNA is TGTGCCAGCAGTTCCAGGGAAACAGATACGCAGTATTTT.

The chain uses TRBV12-5 and TRBJ2-1; 11 bases match TRBD2. This CDR3 has 17 amino acids. The V gene end was trimmed by 2 bases and the J gene end by 1 base; junction bases not matched to a gene: 4. Germline CDR1 is LGHNT and CDR2 is FRNRAP. The CDR3 here is CASGLRTSGFSYNEQFF. Here the CDR3 DNA reads TGTGCTAGTGGTTTGAGGACTAGCGGGTTTTCCTACAATGAGCAGTTCTTC.

This chain joins TRBV7-3 and TRBJ2-2; 9 positions match TRBD2. CDR3 length: 14 amino acids. Germline CDR1 SGHTA, CDR2 FQGTGA. After removal of 5 bases from V and 4 bases from J, the junction contained 2 bases not matched to a gene. The CDR3 spells CASSLAGPTGELFF. The DNA of the CDR3 is TGTGCCAGCAGCCTAGCGGGGCCCACCGGGGAGCTGTTTTTT.

The CDR3 reads CASSRGQPFSYEQYF. The CDR3 nucleotides are TGTGCCAGCAGCAGAGGACAGCCGTTTTCCTACGAGCAGTACTTC. J is TRBJ2-7 and V is TRBV7-9; the D gene is possibly TRBD1 (6 bases). Germline V lookup: CDR1 SEHNR, CDR2 FQNEAQ (reference sequence). The germline V and J ends were trimmed by 5 bases and 1 base, with 15 bases remaining between them. The CDR3 covers 15 residues.

This rearrangement joins TRBV5-8 to TRBJ2-1, with 8 bases matching TRBD2. This CDR3 is 16 amino acids long. V lost 4 bases to trimming and J lost 4 bases; unmatched junction nucleotides: 10. CDR1 is SGHTS, CDR2 YDEGEE, per germline. In DNA form, the CDR3 reads TGTGCCAGCAGCGCTGGCACTAGCGGAGCTTACAATGAGCAGTTCTTC. Its translation: CASSAGTSGAYNEQFF.

The V and J genes are TRBV3-1 (or the pseudogene TRBV3-2) and TRBJ1-2; no clear D gene. The V end was cut by 0 bases, the J end by 10 bases, with 12 bases between. The CDR3 spans 13 residues. Germline loops: CDR1 LGHDT, CDR2 YNNKEL (reference sequence). CDR3 in amino acids: CASSQEGRGPYTF. In DNA, the CDR3 is TGTGCCAGCAGCCAAGAGGGTCGGGGTCCCTACACCTTC.

For this clone: Other DNA sequences in this specimen translate into the identical CDR3. The chain carries TRBV4-3 and TRBJ1-3, with unresolved D. Germline V gives CDR1 LGHNA, CDR2 YSLEER. V was shortened by 0 bases and J by 0 bases, with 6 bases between the two germline ends. The CDR3 contains 15 residues. The CDR3 loop is CASSQDRPSGNTIYF. In DNA, the CDR3 is TGCGCCAGCAGCCAAGATCGGCCCTCTGGAAACACCATATATTTT.

The sample holds one count of this clone. The chain uses TRBV7-2 and TRBJ2-7; 12 bases match TRBD2. Losses at the gene ends were 2 bases for V and 3 bases for J; bases not matched to a gene: 2. Germline lookup yields CDR1 SGHTA and CDR2 FQGNSA. The CDR3 sequence is 15 residues long. CDR3 loop: CASSLSLAGGYEQYF. DNA of the CDR3: TGTGCCAGCAGCTTATCACTAGCGGGGGGCTACGAGCAGTACTTC.

The V call is TRBV30, the J call TRBJ1-6, with D unresolved. V shed 0 bases and J shed 7 bases, with 10 bases lying between them. In germline, CDR1 is GTSNPN, CDR2 SVGIG (reference sequence). The CDR3 covers 14 residues. The CDR3 spells CAWSVTGNNSPLHF. DNA for the CDR3: TGTGCCTGGAGTGTTACGGGTAACAATTCACCCCTCCACTTT.

V gene TRBV4-2 combines with J gene TRBJ1-5, with D perhaps TRBD1 (5 bases). Germline V CDR1 and CDR2: LGHNA, YNFKEQ. Trimming removed 0 bases at V and 0 bases at J, with 12 bases between. The CDR3 is made up of 17 amino acids. The CDR3 here is CASSQDYAGDSNQPQHF. CDR3 nucleotide sequence: TGTGCCAGCAGCCAAGATTACGCGGGGGATAGCAATCAGCCCCAGCATTTT.

The chain couples TRBV29-1 to TRBJ1-5; 7 positions match TRBD1. This CDR3 is built from 13 residues. Germline CDR1 is SQVTM and CDR2 is ANQGSEA. V shed 4 bases, J shed 5 bases, and the junction held 5 bases outside the gene matches. DNA of the CDR3: TGCAGCGTTGTGCAGGGGGGGGATCAGCCCCAGCATTTT. It specifies CSVVQGGDQPQHF.

A note on this clone: Different DNA sequences within this sample yield the same CDR3. The chain joins TRBV12-3 or TRBV12-4 to TRBJ1-2; 7 bases fit TRBD1. This CDR3 comprises 13 residues. Trimming took 1 base from V and 4 from J; bases not matched to a gene: 0. In DNA form, the CDR3 reads TGTGCCAGCAGTTTAGGACAGGGCTATGGCTACACCTTC. It translates to CASSLGQGYGYTF.

The chain employs TRBV7-2 and TRBJ2-2, with TRBD2 identical over 9 bases. The CDR3 runs 18 residues. V shed 1 base, J shed 5 bases, and the junction held 11 bases outside the gene matches. Germline CDR1 SGHTA, CDR2 FQGNSA. The CDR3 reads CASSLGTAGGRRTGELFF. In DNA form, the CDR3 reads TGTGCCAGCAGCTTAGGGACGGCGGGGGGGAGGCGGACCGGGGAGCTGTTTTTT.

This chain uses TRBV5-5 with TRBJ2-2; D is perhaps TRBD2 (5 bases). Germline V CDR1 and CDR2: SGHKS, YYEKEE (reference sequence). The CDR3 sequence is 14 residues long. V was clipped by 2 bases and J by 6 bases, with 11 bases between them. The CDR3 sequence is CASSFGVPPGELFF. In DNA, the CDR3 is TGTGCCAGCAGCTTCGGGGTTCCCCCCGGGGAGCTGTTTTTT.